The 6 T cell receptor beta chains below come from one sample, sequenced in a study of blood T cell repertoires in COVID-19. Assay: immunoSEQ multiplex PCR; the TCRdb copy retains only in-frame clones and omits some. This table holds about 38,000 clones, over 80% found once. Sequencing used peripheral blood. These receptors were obtained from a man aged 45-65 years with active or convalescent COVID-19.

The chain links TRBV27 to TRBJ2-1; 10 positions agree with TRBD2. The CDR3 is made up of 13 amino acids. J was trimmed by 6 bases and V by 6 bases; bases with no gene match: 2. CDR1 is MNHEY, CDR2 SMNVEV, per germline (reference sequence). The CDR3 is CASRLAGGNEQFF. For the CDR3, the DNA is TGTGCCAGCAGATTAGCGGGAGGCAATGAGCAGTTCTTC.

V usage is TRBV7-6 and J usage is TRBJ2-1; possibly TRBD2 for D (7 bases). CDR3 length: 17 amino acids. Trimming removed 1 base at V and 4 bases at J, with 17 bases between. The germline gives CDR1 SGHVS, CDR2 FNYEAQ. CDR3: CASSLGGGGSLYNEQFF. Written as DNA, the CDR3 is TGTGCCAGCAGCTTAGGGGGGGGCGGAAGCCTATACAATGAGCAGTTCTTC. Full variable domain (remainder filled in from reference TRBV7-6 and TRBJ2-1): GAGVSQSPRYKVTKRGQDVALRCDPISGHVSLYWYRQALGQGPEFLTYFNYEAQQDKSGLPNDRFSAERPEGSISTLTIQRTEQRDSAMYRCASSLGGGGSLYNEQFFGPGTRLTVL.

The chain recombines TRBV11-2 with TRBJ1-1; D unresolved. The V end lost 3 bases, the J end lost 7 bases, and 12 bases lay between the germline ends. This CDR3 contains 13 residues. Germline CDR1 is SGHAT and CDR2 is FQNNGV. CDR3 amino acids: CASSFSGPVEAFF. CDR3 coding DNA: TGTGCCAGCAGCTTTTCTGGGCCTGTTGAAGCTTTCTTT. Complete variable domain (other parts from reference TRBV11-2 and TRBJ1-1): EAGVAQSPRYKIIEKRQSVAFWCNPISGHATLYWYQQILGQGPKLLIQFQNNGVVDDSQLPKDRFSAERLKGVDSTLKIQPAKLEDSAVYLCASSFSGPVEAFFGQGTRLTVV.

This clone was counted a single time. The chain employs TRBV6-5 and TRBJ1-1; D might be TRBD1 (6 bases). This CDR3 has 13 amino acids. CDR1 MNHEY and CDR2 SVGAGI come from the germline V gene. The V and J ends lost 6 bases and 3 bases respectively, with 11 bases between them. In DNA form, the CDR3 reads TGTGCCAGCAGAGTTCACAGGGACACTGAAGCTTTCTTT. It translates to CASRVHRDTEAFF.

This sequence joins TRBV9 and TRBJ1-1, with D possibly TRBD1 on 5 matching bases. Trimming left V 1 base short and J 7 bases short, with 14 bases between. Germline V gene data show CDR1 as SGDLS and CDR2 as YYNGEE. The CDR3 extends over 14 amino acids. In DNA, the CDR3 is TGTGCCAGCAGCGTAACAGGAAACCATTATGAAGCTTTCTTT. Translation: CASSVTGNHYEAFF.

The chain uses TRBV6-5 and TRBJ2-7; TRBD1 agrees at 10 bases. CDR1 is MNHEY and CDR2 is SVGAGI in the germline V gene. The CDR3 has 15 amino acids. With V trimmed by 6 bases and J by 5 bases, 10 bases remained unmatched. This CDR3 reads CASSAPGQGIHEQYF. DNA for the CDR3: TGTGCCAGCAGCGCTCCGGGACAGGGGATCCACGAGCAGTACTTC.